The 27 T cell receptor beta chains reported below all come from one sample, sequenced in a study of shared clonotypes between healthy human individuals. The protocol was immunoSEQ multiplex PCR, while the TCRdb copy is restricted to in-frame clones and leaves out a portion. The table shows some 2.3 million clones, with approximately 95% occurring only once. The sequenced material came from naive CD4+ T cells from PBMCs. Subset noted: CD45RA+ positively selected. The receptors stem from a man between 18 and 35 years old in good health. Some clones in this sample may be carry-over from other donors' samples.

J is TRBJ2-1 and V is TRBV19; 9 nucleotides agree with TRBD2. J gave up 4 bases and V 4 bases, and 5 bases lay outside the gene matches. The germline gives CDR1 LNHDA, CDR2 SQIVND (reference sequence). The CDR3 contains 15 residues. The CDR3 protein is CASSSTSGWYNEQFF. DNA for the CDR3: TGTGCCAGTAGTAGCACTAGCGGGTGGTACAATGAGCAGTTCTTC.

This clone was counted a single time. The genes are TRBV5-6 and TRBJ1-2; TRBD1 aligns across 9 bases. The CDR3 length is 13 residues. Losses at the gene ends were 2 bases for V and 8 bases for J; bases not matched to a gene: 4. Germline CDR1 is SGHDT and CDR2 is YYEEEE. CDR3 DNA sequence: TGTGCCAGCAGCTTTTTCGGGACAGGGGGCTACACCTTC. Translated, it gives CASSFFGTGGYTF. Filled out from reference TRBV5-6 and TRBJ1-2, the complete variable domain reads DAGVTQSPTHLIKTRGQQVTLRCSPKSGHDTVSWYQQALGQGPQFIFQYYEEEERQRGNFPDRFSGHQFPNYSSELNVNALLLGDSALYLCASSFFGTGGYTFGSGTRLTVV.

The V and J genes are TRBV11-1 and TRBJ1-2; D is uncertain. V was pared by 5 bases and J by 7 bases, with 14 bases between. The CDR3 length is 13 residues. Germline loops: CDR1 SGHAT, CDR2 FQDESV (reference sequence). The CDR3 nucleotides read TGTGCCAGCAGCCGACTGGGTATTATTGGCTACACCTTC. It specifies CASSRLGIIGYTF.

The CDR3 coding sequence is TGTGCCAGCAGCTTATCTAGCGGGAGGGGGGAGACCCAGTACTTC. Amino acid sequence: CASSLSSGRGETQYF. The chain joins TRBV7-2 to TRBJ2-5; 12 bases fit TRBD2. This CDR3 is 15 amino acids long. V shed 2 bases, J shed 5 bases, and the junction held 3 bases outside the gene matches. Germline assignment: CDR1 SGHTA and CDR2 FQGNSA.

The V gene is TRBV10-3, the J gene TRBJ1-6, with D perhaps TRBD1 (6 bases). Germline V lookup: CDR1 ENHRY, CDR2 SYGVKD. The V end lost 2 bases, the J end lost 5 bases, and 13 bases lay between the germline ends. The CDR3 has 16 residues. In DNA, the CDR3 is TGTGCCATCAGTGAGAAGGGGCAGGGGAATAATTCACCCCTCCACTTT. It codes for CAISEKGQGNNSPLHF.

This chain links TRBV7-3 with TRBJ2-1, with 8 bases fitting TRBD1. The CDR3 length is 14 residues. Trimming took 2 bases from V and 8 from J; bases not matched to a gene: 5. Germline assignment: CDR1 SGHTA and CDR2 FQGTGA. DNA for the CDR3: TGTGCCAGCAGCTTACTGACAGGGGTGCATGAGCAGTTCTTC. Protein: CASSLLTGVHEQFF.

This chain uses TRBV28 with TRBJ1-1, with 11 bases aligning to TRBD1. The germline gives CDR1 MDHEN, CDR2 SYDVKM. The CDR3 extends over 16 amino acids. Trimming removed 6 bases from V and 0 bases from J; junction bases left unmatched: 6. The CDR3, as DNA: TGTGCCAGCAGACCAGGGACAGGGGGAATGAACACTGAAGCTTTCTTT. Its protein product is CASRPGTGGMNTEAFF.

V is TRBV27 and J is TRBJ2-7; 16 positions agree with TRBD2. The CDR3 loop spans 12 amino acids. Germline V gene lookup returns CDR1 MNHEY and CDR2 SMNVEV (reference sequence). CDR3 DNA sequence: TGTGCCAGCAGTTTAAAGGGACTAGCGGGAGGGGTC. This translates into CASSLKGLAGGV.

Written as DNA, the CDR3 is TGCGCCAGCAGCTTGGGACAGGCTGTAGGTGGCTACACCTTC. Residues: CASSLGQAVGGYTF. The chain uses TRBV5-1 and TRBJ1-2; D is perhaps TRBD1 (6 bases). Trimming left V 0 bases short and J 7 bases short, with 13 bases between. CDR1 and CDR2 from the germline V gene are SGHRS and YFSETQ. The CDR3 is 14 residues long.

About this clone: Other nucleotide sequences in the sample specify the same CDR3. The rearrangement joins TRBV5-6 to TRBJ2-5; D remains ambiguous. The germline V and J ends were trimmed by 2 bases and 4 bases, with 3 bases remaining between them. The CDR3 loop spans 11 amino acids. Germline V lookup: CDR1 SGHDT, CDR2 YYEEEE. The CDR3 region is CASSFRETQYF. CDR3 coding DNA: TGTGCCAGCAGCTTCCGAGAGACCCAGTACTTC.

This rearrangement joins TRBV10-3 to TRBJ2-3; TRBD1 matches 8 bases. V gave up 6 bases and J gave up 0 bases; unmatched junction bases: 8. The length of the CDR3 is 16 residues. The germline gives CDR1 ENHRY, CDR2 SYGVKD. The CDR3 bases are TGTGCCATCAGCTCGACAGGGGTGACCAGCACAGATACGCAGTATTTT. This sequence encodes CAISSTGVTSTDTQYF.

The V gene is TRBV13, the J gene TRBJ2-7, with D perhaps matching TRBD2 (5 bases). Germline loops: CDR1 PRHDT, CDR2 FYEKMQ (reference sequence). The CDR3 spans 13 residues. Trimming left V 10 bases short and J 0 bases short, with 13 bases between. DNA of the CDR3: TGTGCCACCAGGCGGGCTAGCTCCTACGAGCAGTACTTC. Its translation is CATRRASSYEQYF.

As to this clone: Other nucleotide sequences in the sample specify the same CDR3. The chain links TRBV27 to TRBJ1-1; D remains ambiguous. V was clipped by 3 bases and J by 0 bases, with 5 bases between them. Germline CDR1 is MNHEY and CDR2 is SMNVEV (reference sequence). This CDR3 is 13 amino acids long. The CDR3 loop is CASSLKVNTEAFF. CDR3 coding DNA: TGTGCCAGCAGTTTGAAAGTGAACACTGAAGCTTTCTTT.

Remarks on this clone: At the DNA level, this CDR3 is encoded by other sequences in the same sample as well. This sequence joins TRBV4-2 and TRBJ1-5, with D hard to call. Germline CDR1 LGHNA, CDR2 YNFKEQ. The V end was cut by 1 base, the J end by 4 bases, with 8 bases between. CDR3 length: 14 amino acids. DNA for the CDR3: TGTGCCAGCAGCCAAGTGGGTAGGAATCAGCCCCAGCATTTT. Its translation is CASSQVGRNQPQHF.

The CDR3 sequence is CASSSSARSGNTIYF. The CDR3 nucleotides are TGTGCCAGCAGCTCGTCCGCTCGCTCTGGAAACACCATATATTTT. The V call is TRBV6-5, the J call TRBJ1-3; D is uncertain. Looked up from germline, CDR1 is MNHEY and CDR2 is SVGAGI. This CDR3 contains 15 residues. V was clipped by 6 bases and J by 0 bases, with 12 bases between them.

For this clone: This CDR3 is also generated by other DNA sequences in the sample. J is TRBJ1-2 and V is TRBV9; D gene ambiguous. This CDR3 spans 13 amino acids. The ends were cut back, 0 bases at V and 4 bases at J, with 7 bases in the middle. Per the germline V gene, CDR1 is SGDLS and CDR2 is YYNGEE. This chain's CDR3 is CASSVGPGYGYTF. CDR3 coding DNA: TGTGCCAGCAGCGTAGGCCCAGGCTATGGCTACACCTTC.

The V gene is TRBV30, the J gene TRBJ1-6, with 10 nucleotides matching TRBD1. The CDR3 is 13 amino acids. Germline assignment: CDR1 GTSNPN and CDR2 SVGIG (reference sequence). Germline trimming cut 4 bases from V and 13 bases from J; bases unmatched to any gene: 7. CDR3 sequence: CAWMGDRGDPLHF. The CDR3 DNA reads TGTGCCTGGATGGGGGACAGGGGAGATCCCCTCCACTTT. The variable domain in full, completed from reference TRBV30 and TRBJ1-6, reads SQTIHQWPATLVQPVGSPLSLECTVEGTSNPNLYWYRQAAGRGLQLLFYSVGIGQISSEVPQNLSASRPQDRQFILSSKKLLLSDSGFYLCAWMGDRGDPLHFGNGTRLTVT.

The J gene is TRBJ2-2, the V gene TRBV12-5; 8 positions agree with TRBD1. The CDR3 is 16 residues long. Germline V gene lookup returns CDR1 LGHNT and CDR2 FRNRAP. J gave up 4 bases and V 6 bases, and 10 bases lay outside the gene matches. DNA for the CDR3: TGTGCTAGTGGCACTGACAGGGGCGGGTCCACCGGGGAGCTGTTTTTT. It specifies CASGTDRGGSTGELFF.

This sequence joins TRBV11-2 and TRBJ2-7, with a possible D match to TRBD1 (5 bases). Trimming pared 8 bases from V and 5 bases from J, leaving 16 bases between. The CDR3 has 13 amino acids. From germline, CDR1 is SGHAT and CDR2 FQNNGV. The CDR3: CASAPGFFNEQYF. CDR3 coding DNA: TGTGCCAGCGCACCAGGGTTCTTCAACGAGCAGTACTTC.

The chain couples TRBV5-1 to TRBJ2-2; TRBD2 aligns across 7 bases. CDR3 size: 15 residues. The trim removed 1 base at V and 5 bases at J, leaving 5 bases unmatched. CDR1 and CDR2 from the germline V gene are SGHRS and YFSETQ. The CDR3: CASSLLGGGTGELFF. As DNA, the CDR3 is TGCGCCAGCAGCTTGCTCGGGGGAGGGACCGGGGAGCTGTTTTTT. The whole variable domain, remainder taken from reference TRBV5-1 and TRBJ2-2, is KAGVTQTPRYLIKTRGQQVTLSCSPISGHRSVSWYQQTPGQGLQFLFEYFSETQRNKGNFPGRFSGRQFSNSRSEMNVSTLELGDSALYLCASSLLGGGTGELFFGEGSRLTVL.

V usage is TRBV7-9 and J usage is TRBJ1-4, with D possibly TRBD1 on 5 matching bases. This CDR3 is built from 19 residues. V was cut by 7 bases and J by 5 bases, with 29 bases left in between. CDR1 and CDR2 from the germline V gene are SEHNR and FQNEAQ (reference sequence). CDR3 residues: CASNLGTGHPATINEKLFF. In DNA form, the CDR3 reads TGTGCCAGCAACTTGGGGACGGGCCATCCGGCAACCATAAATGAAAAACTGTTTTTT.

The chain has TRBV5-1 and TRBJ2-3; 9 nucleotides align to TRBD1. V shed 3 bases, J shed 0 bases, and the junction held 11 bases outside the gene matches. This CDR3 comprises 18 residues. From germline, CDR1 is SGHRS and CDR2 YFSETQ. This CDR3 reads CASSWAGTGTTSTDTQYF. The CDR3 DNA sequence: TGCGCCAGCAGCTGGGCCGGGACAGGGACCACTAGCACAGATACGCAGTATTTT.

CDR3: CAISGTSGITDTQYF. CDR3 nucleotides: TGTGCCATCAGTGGGACTAGCGGGATCACAGATACGCAGTATTTT. The rearrangement joins TRBV10-3 to TRBJ2-3, with 12 nucleotides matching TRBD2. Germline values: CDR1 ENHRY, CDR2 SYGVKD. The junction had 1 base not matched to a gene; V was cut back by 4 bases and J by 2 bases. This CDR3 has 15 amino acids.

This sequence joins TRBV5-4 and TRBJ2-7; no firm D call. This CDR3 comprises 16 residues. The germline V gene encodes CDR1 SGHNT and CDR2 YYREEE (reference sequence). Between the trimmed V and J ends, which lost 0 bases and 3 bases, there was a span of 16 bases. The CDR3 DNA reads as TGTGCCAGCAGCTTGGGAATGGTCGTCTGGGGCTACGAGCAGTACTTC. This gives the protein CASSLGMVVWGYEQYF. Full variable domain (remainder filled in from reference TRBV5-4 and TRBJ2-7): ETGVTQSPTHLIKTRGQQVTLRCSSQSGHNTVSWYQQALGQGPQFIFQYYREEENGRGNFPPRFSGLQFPNYSSELNVNALELDDSALYLCASSLGMVVWGYEQYFGPGTRLTVT.

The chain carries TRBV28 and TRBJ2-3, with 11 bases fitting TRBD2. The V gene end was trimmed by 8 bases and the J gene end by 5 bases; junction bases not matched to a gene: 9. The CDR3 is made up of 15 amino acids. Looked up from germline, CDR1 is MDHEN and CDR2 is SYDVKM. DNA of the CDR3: TGTGCCAGCGTAAGGGGAGGACTAGCGGGAGATACGCAGTATTTT. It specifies CASVRGGLAGDTQYF.

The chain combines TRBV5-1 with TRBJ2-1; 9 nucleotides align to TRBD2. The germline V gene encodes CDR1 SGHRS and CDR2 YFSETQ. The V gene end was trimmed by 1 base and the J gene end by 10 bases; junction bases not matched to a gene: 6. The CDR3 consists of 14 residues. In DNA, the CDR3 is TGCGCCAGCAGCTTGTTAGCGGGAGACGGGGAGCAGTTCTTC. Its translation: CASSLLAGDGEQFF. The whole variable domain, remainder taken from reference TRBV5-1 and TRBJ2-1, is KAGVTQTPRYLIKTRGQQVTLSCSPISGHRSVSWYQQTPGQGLQFLFEYFSETQRNKGNFPGRFSGRQFSNSRSEMNVSTLELGDSALYLCASSLLAGDGEQFFGPGTRLTVL.

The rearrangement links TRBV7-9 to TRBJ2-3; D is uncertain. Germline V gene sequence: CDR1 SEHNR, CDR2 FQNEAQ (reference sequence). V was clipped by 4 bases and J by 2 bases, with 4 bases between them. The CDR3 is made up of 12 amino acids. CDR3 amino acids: CASSYITDTQYF. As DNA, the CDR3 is TGTGCCAGCAGCTATATCACAGATACGCAGTATTTT.